The next 2 T cell receptor beta chains were all read from a single sample in a study of tumor-infiltrating lymphocytes in primary liver carcinoma. Constant-region priming of roughly 500 ng total RNA yielded TCR beta cDNA. Modified slightly, ARM-PCR produced TCR beta libraries over three nested multiplex PCR rounds. The opening two PCR rounds, about 11 cycles each, paired TRBV1-TRBV30 forward primers with a C-beta reverse primer. Via MiXCR, TCRdb re-called the multiplex PCR reads, giving one row per CDR3 protein. Among approximately 300,000 distinct CDR3 sequences, 65% were seen once, and the ten largest hold roughly 10%. RNA isolated from unsorted whole blood supplied the blood RNA, with germline DNA also extracted. Sequenced material: peripheral blood. These receptors came from a man aged 35-49 years with primary liver carcinoma and hepatitis B virus infection.

The chain carries TRBV30 and TRBJ2-7, with D perhaps TRBD1 or TRBD2 (6 bases each). Germline V gene sequence: CDR1 GTSNPN, CDR2 SVGIG (reference sequence). The CDR3 has 14 residues. Trimming removed 3 bases from V and 7 bases from J, with 19 bases in between. The CDR3 DNA is TGTGCCTGGAGATCCCCGGGGGCGCGTGGTGAGCAGTACTTC. Its translation: CAWRSPGARGEQYF.

The gene calls are TRBV11-2 and TRBJ2-1; TRBD1 aligns across 9 bases. CDR3 length equals 13 residues. In germline, CDR1 is SGHAT, CDR2 FQNNGV. The trim removed 7 bases at V and 8 bases at J, leaving 6 bases unmatched. CDR3 sequence reads: CASTLDRGDEQFF. The CDR3 region has the DNA TGTGCCAGCACCTTGGACAGGGGCGATGAGCAGTTCTTC. The variable domain in full, completed from reference TRBV11-2 and TRBJ2-1, reads EAGVAQSPRYKIIEKRQSVAFWCNPISGHATLYWYQQILGQGPKLLIQFQNNGVVDDSQLPKDRFSAERLKGVDSTLKIQPAKLEDSAVYLCASTLDRGDEQFFGPGTRLTVL.